This record concerns one TCR beta chain sequence. As previously described, bulk TCR libraries were made using listed TCR primers. TCRdb re-called the PCR reads through MiXCR, storing one row per CDR3 protein. The table lists about half a million distinct CDR3 sequences, about a fifth of them singletons, with approximately 0.8% in the top ten. Germline CDR1 reads MGHRA; CDR2 reads YSYEKL. The CDR3 runs 16 residues. V was pared by 1 base and J by 6 bases, with 16 bases between. The data were obtained in a study of molecular identifiers for immune sequencing clone quantification. Libraries used roughly 18,000 to 1,000,000 sorted naive CD8 T cells and 10%, 30% or 50% RNA input.

The V and J genes are TRBV4-1 and TRBJ1-5, with D possibly TRBD1 on 5 matching bases. The sample consisted of naive CD8+ T cells from blood, with Jurkat cell RNA spiked in. Indicated subset: FACS-sorted CD8+CD4-CCR7+CD45RA+ naive T cells. This receptor was identified in a human donor in good health. Some libraries in this study had Jurkat cell RNA spiked in. The CDR3 DNA reads as TGCGCCAGCAGCCAAGCCCTTCGGGAGGGGAGTCAGCCCCAGCATTTT. Its protein product is CASSQALREGSQPQHF.